Listed here are 7 T cell receptor beta chains from one sample, sequenced in a study of T cells in Graves' hyperthyroidism and ophthalmopathy. Amplification of TCR beta CDR3 regions was performed using RNA transcripts as template. The primer set for the first-round RT-PCR of the TCR CDR3 was HTBI. TCRdb re-called the multiplex PCR reads with MiXCR, one entry per CDR3 protein. The data contain approximately 260,000 distinct CDR3 sequences, roughly 15% of them singletons. Material: blood. These receptors originate from a woman aged 50 to 65 with Graves' hyperthyroidism that later progressed to Graves' ophthalmopathy.

The J gene is TRBJ2-1, the V gene TRBV12-3 or TRBV12-4, with TRBD2 identical over 9 bases. Trimming at V came to 2 bases and at J to 4 bases, leaving 3 bases not matched to a gene. This CDR3 is built from 15 residues. The CDR3 DNA sequence: TGTGCCAGCAGTTTACCCCTAGCGGGATACAATGAGCAGTTCTTC. This sequence encodes CASSLPLAGYNEQFF.

This clonotype has ten or more counts. The chain links TRBV19 to TRBJ2-1; 8 bases line up with TRBD2. The CDR3 runs to 17 residues. V shed 4 bases and J 3 bases; nucleotides not matched to a gene: 11. Germline CDR1 and CDR2: LNHDA and SQIVND (reference sequence). The DNA for the CDR3 is TGTGCCAGTAGTAAGGTGGGCAGCGGGAGACTCTACAATGAGCAGTTCTTC. This codes for CASSKVGSGRLYNEQFF.

Many counts were recorded for this clonotype. V is TRBV27 and J is TRBJ2-7, with 9 bases lining up with TRBD1. Trimming cost V 5 bases and J 2 bases; bases outside gene matches: 1. The CDR3 covers 13 residues. Germline CDR1 and CDR2: MNHEY and SMNVEV (reference sequence). The CDR3 is CASSHRGPYEQYF. The CDR3 coding sequence is TGTGCCAGCAGTCACAGGGGGCCCTACGAGCAGTACTTC.

This clonotype appeared a few times. The chain couples TRBV6-1 to TRBJ1-6; D call uncertain. The V gene's germline CDR1 is MNHNS and CDR2 SASEGT. The V gene lost 6 bases and the J gene lost 7 bases, with 13 bases spanning the gap. This CDR3 region has 14 residues. The CDR3 coding sequence is TGTGCCAGCAGATCGGACGGCGAAAATTCACCCCTCCACTTT. It codes for CASRSDGENSPLHF.

The chain recombines TRBV14 with TRBJ1-1; D is unresolved. The CDR3 runs 11 residues. Germline V gene lookup returns CDR1 SGHDN and CDR2 FVKESK. The germline V and J ends were trimmed by 5 bases and 5 bases, with 6 bases remaining between them. The CDR3 region has the DNA TGTGCCAGCAGCAATCCTACTGAAGCTTTCTTT. It codes for CASSNPTEAFF.

The rearrangement joins TRBV20-1 to TRBJ2-5; TRBD2 aligns across 13 bases. CDR3 length equals 14 residues. Germline values: CDR1 DFQATT, CDR2 SNEGSKA (reference sequence). DNA for the CDR3: TGCAGCGGGGGACTAGCGGGAAGAGGGGAGACCCAGTACTTC. It codes for CSGGLAGRGETQYF.

The sample holds many counts of this clonotype. The chain links TRBV7-9 to TRBJ2-7, with D perhaps TRBD1 (6 bases). The germline V and J ends were trimmed by 5 bases and 3 bases, with 11 bases remaining between them. The germline V gene encodes CDR1 SEHNR and CDR2 FQNEAQ (reference sequence). The CDR3 is made up of 13 amino acids. The CDR3 reads CASSQQGYYEQYF. DNA of the CDR3: TGTGCCAGCAGCCAACAGGGCTACTACGAGCAGTACTTC.